Reported below is one T cell receptor (beta chain). The antigen is unknown. This sample is drawn from a study of T cells in Graves' hyperthyroidism and ophthalmopathy. When ophthalmopathy did not progress within 18 months, Graves' hyperthyroidism was considered stable. Participants, patients aged 18 to 65, had newly diagnosed hyperthyroidism with a duration under 2 months. Thyroid ultrasound, orbital computed tomography, clinical symptoms, and serum thyroxine and TRAb underpinned diagnoses. This CDR3 spans 12 amino acids. CDR1 SQVTM and CDR2 ANQGSEA come from the germline V gene. Amplification of TCR beta CDR3 regions used RNA as the template. The TCR CDR3 first-round RT-PCR relied on the HTBI primer set. TCRdb reprocessed the multiplex PCR reads via MiXCR and lists one record per CDR3 protein. The sample has over 45,000 distinct CDR3 sequences, approximately 49% seen once. Study results and limitations: Expanded thyroid clonotypes (above 0.001) were mostly also found in blood.

The clonotype comes from a woman aged 45-65 years with Graves' hyperthyroidism. The chain joins TRBV29-1 to TRBJ1-3; no definite D call. What was sequenced was peripheral blood or thyroid tissue (not recorded which). The CDR3 coding sequence is TGCAGAGTTTTAGGCTCTGGAAACACCATATATTTT. As protein: CRVLGSGNTIYF.